A selection of T cell receptor beta chains follows, all from one sample in a study of control samples from healthy donors and cancer patients. Some clones are missing from TCRdb's copy, which holds only in-frame ones; the method was immunoSEQ multiplex PCR. The table records around 63,000 clones, more than 75% of them present only once. Sequenced material: PBMCs. Source of these receptors: a woman between 45 and 65 years old with head and neck cancer. The CDR3 runs from the conserved cysteine through the conserved F or W. D genes are given only for firm matches. Only some rows state a clone size, as once, few, many or a class for expanded clones.

clone_size: -; v_call: TRBV7-9; j_call: TRBJ2-1; d_call: -; cdr3_nt: TGTGCCAGCAGCTTAGAGTTAGGGGCCTACAATGAGCAGTTCTTC; cdr3_aa: CASSLELGAYNEQFF
clone_size: -; v_call: TRBV21-1; j_call: TRBJ1-3; d_call: -; cdr3_nt: TGTGCCAGCAGTCGTGGGAACAGGGCCTCTGGAAACACCATATATTTT; cdr3_aa: CASSRGNRASGNTIYF
clone_size: -; v_call: TRBV9; j_call: TRBJ1-3; d_call: -; cdr3_nt: TGTGCCAGCAGCGAGGGGAGGCGGGAGGGAAACACCATATATTTT; cdr3_aa: CASSEGRREGNTIYF
clone_size: -; v_call: TRBV10-3; j_call: TRBJ2-5; d_call: -; cdr3_nt: TGTGCCATCAGTGAGAACATGGAAGGGGGGACCCAGTACTTC; cdr3_aa: CAISENMEGGTQYF
clone_size: once; v_call: TRBV6-1; j_call: TRBJ2-2; d_call: TRBD2; cdr3_nt: TGTGCCAGCAGTGAAATGACTAGCGAGGGGTGGACCGGGGAGCTGTTTTTT; cdr3_aa: CASSEMTSEGWTGELFF
clone_size: -; v_call: TRBV27; j_call: TRBJ2-3; d_call: -; cdr3_nt: TGTGCCAGCAGTCACGCGAGGGGCACAGATACGCAGTATTTT; cdr3_aa: CASSHARGTDTQYF
clone_size: -; v_call: TRBV7-2; j_call: TRBJ2-2; d_call: -; cdr3_nt: TGTGCCAGCAGCTTAGAAGGTGGTGCGAACACCGGGGAGCTGTTTTTT; cdr3_aa: CASSLEGGANTGELFF
clone_size: once; v_call: TRBV4-2; j_call: TRBJ1-2; d_call: -; cdr3_nt: TGTGCCAGCAGCCAGGAGACCGAGCGCGCGGGGGGCTACACCTTC; cdr3_aa: CASSQETERAGGYTF
clone_size: -; v_call: TRBV30; j_call: TRBJ1-1; d_call: -; cdr3_nt: TGTGCCTGGGATTCTCCAAGGAAAATGAACACTGAAGCTTTCTTT; cdr3_aa: CAWDSPRKMNTEAFF
clone_size: -; v_call: TRBV9; j_call: TRBJ2-7; d_call: -; cdr3_nt: TGTGCCTGCAAAACCAACTACTCCTACGAGCAGTACTTC; cdr3_aa: CACKTNYSYEQYF
clone_size: -; v_call: TRBV6-1; j_call: TRBJ2-1; d_call: TRBD2; cdr3_nt: TGTGCCAGCAGTGAAGGACTAGCGGGAGGCTACAATGAGCAGTTCTTC; cdr3_aa: CASSEGLAGGYNEQFF
clone_size: -; v_call: TRBV19; j_call: TRBJ2-7; d_call: TRBD1; cdr3_nt: TGTGCCAGTAGCTCCGACAGGGGTAGGAACGAGCAGTACTTC; cdr3_aa: CASSSDRGRNEQYF
clone_size: -; v_call: TRBV5-1; j_call: TRBJ1-5; d_call: -; cdr3_nt: TGCGCCAGCAGCCCACCTCGCGGGGGTGGCAATCAGCCCCAGCATTTT; cdr3_aa: CASSPPRGGGNQPQHF
clone_size: -; v_call: TRBV30; j_call: TRBJ1-3; d_call: TRBD1; cdr3_nt: TGTGCCTGGAGTCTCTCAGGGGGCAGAAACACCATATATTTT; cdr3_aa: CAWSLSGGRNTIYF
clone_size: once; v_call: TRBV2; j_call: TRBJ2-3; d_call: TRBD2; cdr3_nt: TGTGCCAGCAGTCGCGGGGGGGGCACAGATACGCAGTATTTT; cdr3_aa: CASSRGGGTDTQYF
clone_size: -; v_call: TRBV7-8; j_call: TRBJ2-5; d_call: TRBD2; cdr3_nt: TGTGCCAGCATACGCCGGTGGAGTAGCGGGGAGCAAGAGACCCAGTACTTC; cdr3_aa: CASIRRWSSGEQETQYF
clone_size: -; v_call: TRBV19; j_call: TRBJ2-4; d_call: TRBD1; cdr3_nt: TGTGCCAGTAGTATAGGAGGGCCAGGGGGTGATTCCAAAAACATTCAGTACTTC; cdr3_aa: CASSIGGPGGDSKNIQYF
clone_size: -; v_call: TRBV18; j_call: TRBJ2-5; d_call: -; cdr3_nt: TGTGCCAGCTCACCAATTAGAGGGGAGACCCAGTACTTC; cdr3_aa: CASSPIRGETQYF
clone_size: -; v_call: TRBV28; j_call: TRBJ2-1; d_call: TRBD2; cdr3_nt: TGTGCCAGCAGTTTGGGGGGGGGCAATGAGCAGTTCTTC; cdr3_aa: CASSLGGGNEQFF
clone_size: -; v_call: TRBV7-2; j_call: TRBJ2-7; d_call: -; cdr3_nt: TGTGCCAGCAGCTTAGGCAGACCCTACGAGCAGTACTTC; cdr3_aa: CASSLGRPYEQYF
clone_size: -; v_call: TRBV9; j_call: TRBJ2-3; d_call: TRBD1; cdr3_nt: TGTGCCAGCAACGACAGGGGGCATAGTACAGATACGCAGTATTTT; cdr3_aa: CASNDRGHSTDTQYF
clone_size: -; v_call: TRBV21-1; j_call: TRBJ1-5; d_call: -; cdr3_nt: TGTGCCAGCAGCCCCCAGGGAGGCAGGACCTATAGCAATCAGCCCCAGCATTTT; cdr3_aa: CASSPQGGRTYSNQPQHF
clone_size: -; v_call: TRBV3-1/TRBV3-2; j_call: TRBJ2-3; d_call: -; cdr3_nt: TGTGCCAGCAGCCAAGAAGGGCGCCTGTCGGCTACGCAGTATTTT; cdr3_aa: CASSQEGRLSATQYF
clone_size: -; v_call: TRBV6-5; j_call: TRBJ2-7; d_call: TRBD1; cdr3_nt: TGTGCCAGCCGACGGGGGACAGGGGGGTCCTACGAGCAGTACTTC; cdr3_aa: CASRRGTGGSYEQYF
clone_size: once; v_call: TRBV2; j_call: TRBJ1-1; d_call: -; cdr3_nt: TGTGCCAGCAGCCCAGGGGACTGGGGAACTGAAGCTTTCTTT; cdr3_aa: CASSPGDWGTEAFF
clone_size: -; v_call: TRBV5-4; j_call: TRBJ2-3; d_call: -; cdr3_nt: TGTGCCAGCAGAAGCGGATCAGATACGCAGTATTTT; cdr3_aa: CASRSGSDTQYF
clone_size: -; v_call: TRBV11-3; j_call: TRBJ2-7; d_call: -; cdr3_nt: TGTGCCAGCAGCTCCACGAGAAATGGGGAGCAGTACTTC; cdr3_aa: CASSSTRNGEQYF
clone_size: -; v_call: TRBV19; j_call: TRBJ1-2; d_call: -; cdr3_nt: TGTGCCAGTAGTATTCGGAGTAGCCGAGGCAGCCCGGCCTATGGCTACACCTTC; cdr3_aa: CASSIRSSRGSPAYGYTF
clone_size: -; v_call: TRBV28; j_call: TRBJ1-5; d_call: -; cdr3_nt: TGTGCCAGCAGTTTTCTTGATATCTCCACAATCAATCAGCCCCAGCATTTT; cdr3_aa: CASSFLDISTINQPQHF
clone_size: -; v_call: TRBV9; j_call: TRBJ2-7; d_call: -; cdr3_nt: TGTGCCAGCAGCGTATCCTTCGCGGGGATAATATTCTACGAGCAGTACTTC; cdr3_aa: CASSVSFAGIIFYEQYF
clone_size: -; v_call: TRBV5-6; j_call: TRBJ1-1; d_call: -; cdr3_nt: TGTGCCAGCAACCCTGAGGGACGAACGAACACTGAAGCTTTCTTT; cdr3_aa: CASNPEGRTNTEAFF
clone_size: -; v_call: TRBV5-1; j_call: TRBJ2-2; d_call: -; cdr3_nt: TGCGCCAGCAGCTTGGGGCAGAACACCGGGGAGCTGTTTTTT; cdr3_aa: CASSLGQNTGELFF
clone_size: -; v_call: TRBV24-1; j_call: TRBJ1-5; d_call: -; cdr3_nt: TGTGCCACAAGCCGAGGCAGCAATCAGCCCCAGCATTTT; cdr3_aa: CATSRGSNQPQHF
clone_size: -; v_call: TRBV5-1; j_call: TRBJ2-3; d_call: -; cdr3_nt: TGCGCCAGCAGCTTGGGGCCTACCCACGGGGATACGCAGTATTTT; cdr3_aa: CASSLGPTHGDTQYF
clone_size: -; v_call: TRBV28; j_call: TRBJ1-4; d_call: TRBD1; cdr3_nt: TGTGCCAGCGAGGGACAGGGTGGTCCCTTCTCTGAAAAACTGTTTTTT; cdr3_aa: CASEGQGGPFSEKLFF
clone_size: -; v_call: TRBV5-1; j_call: TRBJ1-3; d_call: -; cdr3_nt: TGCGCCAGCAGCTTGTGGGTCCCGGGGAATGGAAACACCATATATTTT; cdr3_aa: CASSLWVPGNGNTIYF
clone_size: few; v_call: TRBV5-1; j_call: TRBJ1-4; d_call: -; cdr3_nt: TGCGCCAGCAGCTTGACCGGGATTAATGAAAAACTGTTTTTT; cdr3_aa: CASSLTGINEKLFF
clone_size: -; v_call: TRBV28; j_call: TRBJ1-5; d_call: TRBD1; cdr3_nt: TGTGCCAGCAGCTCTAGTCCCGGGACAGGGGGCCAGTTCCATCAGCCCCAGCATTTT; cdr3_aa: CASSSSPGTGGQFHQPQHF
clone_size: -; v_call: TRBV6-2/TRBV6-3; j_call: TRBJ1-1; d_call: -; cdr3_nt: TGTGCCAGCAGTGACCATTTATTGGGGCCAGAAGCTTTCTTT; cdr3_aa: CASSDHLLGPEAFF
clone_size: -; v_call: TRBV5-1; j_call: TRBJ2-2; d_call: TRBD2; cdr3_nt: TGCGCCAGCAGTTTCTCAAGCGGGGGGGCCGGGGAGCTGTTTTTT; cdr3_aa: CASSFSSGGAGELFF
clone_size: -; v_call: TRBV29-1; j_call: TRBJ2-7; d_call: -; cdr3_nt: TGCAGCGTTGGGGACGGATCCTACGAGCAGTACTTC; cdr3_aa: CSVGDGSYEQYF
clone_size: -; v_call: TRBV4-1; j_call: TRBJ1-1; d_call: -; cdr3_nt: TGCGCCAGCAGCCTACTCCCAGGGGTAAATCGCACTGAAGCTTTCTTT; cdr3_aa: CASSLLPGVNRTEAFF
clone_size: once; v_call: TRBV9; j_call: TRBJ1-5; d_call: -; cdr3_nt: TGTGCCAGCAGCTTGGAAATCAATCAGCCCCAGCATTTT; cdr3_aa: CASSLEINQPQHF
clone_size: -; v_call: TRBV3-1/TRBV3-2; j_call: TRBJ2-5; d_call: -; cdr3_nt: TGTGCCAGCAGCCTAGTTGAAAGAGAGACCCAGTACTTC; cdr3_aa: CASSLVERETQYF
clone_size: -; v_call: TRBV7-2; j_call: TRBJ2-7; d_call: TRBD2; cdr3_nt: TGTGCCAGCAGCTTAGGGACTAGCGGGGGGGCCGGTGCCTACGAGCAGTACTTC; cdr3_aa: CASSLGTSGGAGAYEQYF
clone_size: -; v_call: TRBV5-5; j_call: TRBJ2-2; d_call: -; cdr3_nt: TGTGCCAGCAGCTTGGTGGCAGGGTCGTATGCGAACACCGGGGAGCTGTTTTTT; cdr3_aa: CASSLVAGSYANTGELFF
clone_size: few; v_call: TRBV5-4; j_call: TRBJ2-1; d_call: TRBD2; cdr3_nt: TGTGCCAGCAGCCCCAGACTAGCGGGGGGGGACAATGAGCAGTTCTTC; cdr3_aa: CASSPRLAGGDNEQFF
clone_size: -; v_call: TRBV30; j_call: TRBJ2-5; d_call: -; cdr3_nt: TGTGCCTGGAGTGTCGTAGGAGAGACCCAGTACTTC; cdr3_aa: CAWSVVGETQYF
clone_size: -; v_call: TRBV5-6; j_call: TRBJ1-6; d_call: -; cdr3_nt: TGTGCCAGCAGCTTGGCAGGGAATTCACCCCTCCACTTT; cdr3_aa: CASSLAGNSPLHF
clone_size: -; v_call: TRBV5-1; j_call: TRBJ2-7; d_call: -; cdr3_nt: TGCGCCAGCAGCTTGGAAGGCAGGAGCTCCTACGAGCAGTACTTC; cdr3_aa: CASSLEGRSSYEQYF
clone_size: -; v_call: TRBV27; j_call: TRBJ2-7; d_call: TRBD1; cdr3_nt: TGTGCCAGCAGTCCCGGGACAGGCGGCGAGCAGTACTTC; cdr3_aa: CASSPGTGGEQYF
clone_size: -; v_call: TRBV7-9; j_call: TRBJ1-2; d_call: -; cdr3_nt: TGTGCCAGCAGCTTAGCGCAGGGGAGTACGTTCTATGGCTACACCTTC; cdr3_aa: CASSLAQGSTFYGYTF
clone_size: -; v_call: TRBV7-2; j_call: TRBJ2-2; d_call: -; cdr3_nt: TGTGCCAGCAGTAAGACCCGAGCCGGGGAGCTGTTTTTT; cdr3_aa: CASSKTRAGELFF